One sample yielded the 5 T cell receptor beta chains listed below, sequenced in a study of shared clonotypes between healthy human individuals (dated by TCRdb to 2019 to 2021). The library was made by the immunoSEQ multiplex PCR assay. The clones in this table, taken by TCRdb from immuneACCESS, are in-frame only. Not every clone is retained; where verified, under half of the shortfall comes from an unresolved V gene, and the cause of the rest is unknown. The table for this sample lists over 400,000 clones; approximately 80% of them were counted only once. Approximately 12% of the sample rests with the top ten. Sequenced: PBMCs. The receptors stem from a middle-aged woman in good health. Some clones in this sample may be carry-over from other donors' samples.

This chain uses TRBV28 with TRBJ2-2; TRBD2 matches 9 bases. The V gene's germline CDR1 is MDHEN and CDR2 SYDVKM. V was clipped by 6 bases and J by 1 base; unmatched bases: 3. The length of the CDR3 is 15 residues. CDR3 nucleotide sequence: TGTGCCAGCAGACAAGCGGGGGGGAACACCGGGGAGCTGTTTTTT. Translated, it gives CASRQAGGNTGELFF.

CDR3: CASSLESSTQYF. For the CDR3, the DNA is TGTGCCAGCAGCTTAGAGTCAAGTACGCAGTATTTT. V gene TRBV11-2 combines with J gene TRBJ2-3; the D is unclear. The CDR3 runs to 12 residues. Germline-derived CDR1 and CDR2 are SGHAT and FQNNGV. Trimming cost V 0 bases and J 8 bases, with 6 bases left between them.

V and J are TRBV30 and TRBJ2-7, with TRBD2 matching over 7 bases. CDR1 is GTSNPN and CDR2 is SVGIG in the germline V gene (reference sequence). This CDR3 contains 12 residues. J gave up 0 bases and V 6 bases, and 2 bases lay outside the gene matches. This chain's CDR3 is CACRDYSYEQYF. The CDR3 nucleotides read TGTGCCTGCCGGGACTACTCCTACGAGCAGTACTTC.

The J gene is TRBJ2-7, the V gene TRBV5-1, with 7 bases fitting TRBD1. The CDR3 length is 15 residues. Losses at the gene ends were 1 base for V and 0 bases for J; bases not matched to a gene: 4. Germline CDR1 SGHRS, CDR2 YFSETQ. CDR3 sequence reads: CASSLFPGGSYEQYF. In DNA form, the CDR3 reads TGCGCCAGCAGCTTGTTTCCAGGGGGCTCCTACGAGCAGTACTTC.

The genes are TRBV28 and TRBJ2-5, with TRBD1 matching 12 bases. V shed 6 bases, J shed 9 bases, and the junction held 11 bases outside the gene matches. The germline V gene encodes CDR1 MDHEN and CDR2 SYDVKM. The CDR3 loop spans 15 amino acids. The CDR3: CASSIGTGGPSPQYF. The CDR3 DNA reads TGTGCCAGCAGCATAGGGACAGGGGGCCCCAGTCCCCAGTACTTC.